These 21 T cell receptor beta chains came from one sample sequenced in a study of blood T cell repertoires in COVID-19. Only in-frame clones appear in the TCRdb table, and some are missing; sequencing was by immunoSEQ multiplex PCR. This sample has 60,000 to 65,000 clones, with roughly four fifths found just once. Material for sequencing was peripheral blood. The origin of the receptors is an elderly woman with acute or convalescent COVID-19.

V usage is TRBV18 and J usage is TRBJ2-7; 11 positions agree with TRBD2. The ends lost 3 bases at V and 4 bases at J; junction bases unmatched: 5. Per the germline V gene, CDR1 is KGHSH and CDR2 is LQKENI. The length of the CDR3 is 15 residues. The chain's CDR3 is CASSPRRTSGYEQYF. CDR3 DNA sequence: TGTGCCAGCTCACCGAGGCGGACTAGCGGGTACGAGCAGTACTTC.

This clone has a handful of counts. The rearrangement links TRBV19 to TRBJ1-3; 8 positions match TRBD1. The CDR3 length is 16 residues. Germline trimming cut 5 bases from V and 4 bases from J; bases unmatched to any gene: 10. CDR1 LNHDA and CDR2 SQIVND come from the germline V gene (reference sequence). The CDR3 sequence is CASSPWTGQGGNTIYF. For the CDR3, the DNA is TGTGCCAGTAGTCCTTGGACAGGGCAGGGGGGAAACACCATATATTTT.

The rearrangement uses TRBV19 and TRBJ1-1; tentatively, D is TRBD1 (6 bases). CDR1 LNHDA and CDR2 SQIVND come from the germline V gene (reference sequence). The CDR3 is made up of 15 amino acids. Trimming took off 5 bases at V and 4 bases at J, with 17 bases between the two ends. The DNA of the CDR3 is TGTGCCAGTAGTCCGAGGGGAGGGACACGCACTGAAGCTTTCTTT. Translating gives CASSPRGGTRTEAFF.

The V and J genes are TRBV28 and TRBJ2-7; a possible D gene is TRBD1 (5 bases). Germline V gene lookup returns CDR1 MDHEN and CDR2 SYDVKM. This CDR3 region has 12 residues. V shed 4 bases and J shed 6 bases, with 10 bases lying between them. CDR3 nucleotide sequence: TGTGCCAGCAGTTCCCGACAGTTCGAGCAGTACTTC. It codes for CASSSRQFEQYF.

CDR3 nucleotides: TGTGCCAGCAGTTACTCCGGGACTTTCAACACCATATATTTT. Residues: CASSYSGTFNTIYF. V is TRBV6-5 and J is TRBJ1-3; tentatively, D is TRBD1 (5 bases). The CDR3 sequence is 14 residues long. Trimming removed 0 bases at V and 7 bases at J, with 10 bases between. The germline V gene has CDR1 MNHEY and CDR2 SVGAGI.

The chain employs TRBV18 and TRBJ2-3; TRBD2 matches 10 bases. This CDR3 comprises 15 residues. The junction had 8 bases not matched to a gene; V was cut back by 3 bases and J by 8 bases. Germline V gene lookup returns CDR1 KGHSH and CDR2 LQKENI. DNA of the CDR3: TGTGCCAGCTCACCGCTAGCGGGAGTGGATGGTACGCAGTATTTT. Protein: CASSPLAGVDGTQYF.

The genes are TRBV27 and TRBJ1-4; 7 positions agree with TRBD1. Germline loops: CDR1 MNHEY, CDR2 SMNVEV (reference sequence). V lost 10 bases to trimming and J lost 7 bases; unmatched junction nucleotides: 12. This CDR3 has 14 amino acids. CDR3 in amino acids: CATGRGGAGEKLFF. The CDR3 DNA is TGTGCCACCGGTCGAGGGGGCGCGGGTGAAAAACTGTTTTTT.

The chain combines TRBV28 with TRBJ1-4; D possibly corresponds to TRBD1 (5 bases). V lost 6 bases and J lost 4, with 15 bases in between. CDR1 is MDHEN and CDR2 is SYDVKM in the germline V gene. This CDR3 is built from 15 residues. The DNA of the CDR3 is TGTGCCAGCAGCGGGACGCCCGGGGGTAATGAAAAACTGTTTTTT. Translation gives CASSGTPGGNEKLFF.

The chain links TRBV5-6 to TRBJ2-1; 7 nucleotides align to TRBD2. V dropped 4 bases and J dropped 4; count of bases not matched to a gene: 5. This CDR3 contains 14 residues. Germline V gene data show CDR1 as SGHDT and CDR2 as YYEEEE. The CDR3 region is CASSTPGGYNEQFF. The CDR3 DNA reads TGTGCCAGCAGCACACCGGGGGGTTACAATGAGCAGTTCTTC.

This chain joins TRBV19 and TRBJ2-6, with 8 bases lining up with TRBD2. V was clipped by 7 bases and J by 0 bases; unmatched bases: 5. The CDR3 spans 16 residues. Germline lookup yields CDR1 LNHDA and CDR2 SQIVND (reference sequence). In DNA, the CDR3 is TGTGCCAGTACTATTCTAGCGGGCTCTGGGGCCAACGTCCTGACTTTC. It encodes CASTILAGSGANVLTF.

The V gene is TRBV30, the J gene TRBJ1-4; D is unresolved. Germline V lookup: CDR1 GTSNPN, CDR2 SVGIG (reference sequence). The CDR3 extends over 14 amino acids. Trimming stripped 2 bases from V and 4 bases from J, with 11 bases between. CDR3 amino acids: CAWSPIRSNEKLFF. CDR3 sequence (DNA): TGTGCCTGGAGTCCCATCCGGAGTAATGAAAAACTGTTTTTT.

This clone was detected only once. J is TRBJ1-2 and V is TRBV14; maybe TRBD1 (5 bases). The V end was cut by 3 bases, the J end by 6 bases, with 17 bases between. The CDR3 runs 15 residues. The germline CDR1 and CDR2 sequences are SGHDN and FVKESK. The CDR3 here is CASSQLTGVFDGYTF. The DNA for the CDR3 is TGTGCCAGCAGCCAGCTTACAGGAGTTTTCGATGGCTACACCTTC.

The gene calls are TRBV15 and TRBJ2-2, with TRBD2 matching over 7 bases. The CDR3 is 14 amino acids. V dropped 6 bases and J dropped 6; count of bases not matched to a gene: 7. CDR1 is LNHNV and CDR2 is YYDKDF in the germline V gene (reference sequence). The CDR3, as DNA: TGTGCCACCAGTTACGGGGGGTTCGCCGGGGAGCTGTTTTTT. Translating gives CATSYGGFAGELFF.

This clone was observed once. The CDR3 DNA is TGTGCCAGTAGTATAGGGGACAGGGGGAGTTACGAGCAGTACTTC. It encodes CASSIGDRGSYEQYF. The chain has TRBV19 and TRBJ2-7, with 11 bases identical to TRBD1. The germline V gene has CDR1 LNHDA and CDR2 SQIVND (reference sequence). The CDR3 has 15 residues. V was clipped by 1 base and J by 4 bases; unmatched bases: 3. The whole variable domain, filled in from reference TRBV19 and TRBJ2-7, reads DGGITQSPKYLFRKEGQNVTLSCEQNLNHDAMYWYRQDPGQGLRLIYYSQIVNDFQKGDIAEGYSVSREKKESFPLTVTSAQKNPTAFYLCASSIGDRGSYEQYFGPGTRLTVT.

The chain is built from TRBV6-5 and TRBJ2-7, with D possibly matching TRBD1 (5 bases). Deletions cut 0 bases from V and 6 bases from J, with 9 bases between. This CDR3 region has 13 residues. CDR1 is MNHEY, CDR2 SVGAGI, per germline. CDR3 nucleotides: TGTGCCAGCAGTTACTCAGGGGTTGGCGAGCAGTACTTC. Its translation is CASSYSGVGEQYF.

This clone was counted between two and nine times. DNA for the CDR3: TGTGCCAGCAGCGTAGTGTTTGGGAGCCGGGAGACCCAGTACTTC. Residues: CASSVVFGSRETQYF. The gene calls are TRBV9 and TRBJ2-5, with D possibly being TRBD2 (5 bases). The CDR3 loop spans 15 amino acids. The V end was cut by 0 bases, the J end by 5 bases, with 14 bases between. Germline loops: CDR1 SGDLS, CDR2 YYNGEE.

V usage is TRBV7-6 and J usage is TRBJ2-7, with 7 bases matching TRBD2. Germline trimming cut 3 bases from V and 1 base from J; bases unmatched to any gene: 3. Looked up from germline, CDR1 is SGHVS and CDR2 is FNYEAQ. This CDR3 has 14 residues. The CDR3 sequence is CASSLGGTSYEQYF. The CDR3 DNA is TGTGCCAGCAGCTTGGGAGGGACTTCCTACGAGCAGTACTTC.

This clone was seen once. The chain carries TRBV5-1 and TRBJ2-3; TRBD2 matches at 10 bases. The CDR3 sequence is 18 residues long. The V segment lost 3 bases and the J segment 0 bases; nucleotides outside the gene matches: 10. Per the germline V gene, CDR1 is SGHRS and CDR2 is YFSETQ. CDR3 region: CASSSGSSGSRSTDTQYF. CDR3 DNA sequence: TGCGCCAGCAGCTCTGGGTCTAGCGGGAGCCGAAGCACAGATACGCAGTATTTT.

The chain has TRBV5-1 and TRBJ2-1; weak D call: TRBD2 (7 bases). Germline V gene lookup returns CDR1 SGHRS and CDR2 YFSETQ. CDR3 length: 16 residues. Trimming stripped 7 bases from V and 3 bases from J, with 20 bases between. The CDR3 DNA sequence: TGCGCCAGCGAGCCCCGCGGGGGCGGGAACTACAATGAGCAGTTCTTC. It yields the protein CASEPRGGGNYNEQFF.

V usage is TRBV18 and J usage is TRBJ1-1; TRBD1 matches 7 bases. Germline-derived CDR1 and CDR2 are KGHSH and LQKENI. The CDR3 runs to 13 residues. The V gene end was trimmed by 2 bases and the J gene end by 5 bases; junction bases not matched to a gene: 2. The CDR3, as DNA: TGTGCCAGCTCACCAGCAGGGGGAACTGAAGCTTTCTTT. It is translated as CASSPAGGTEAFF.

The CDR3 sequence is CASSLRTGTNNEQFF. DNA of the CDR3: TGTGCCAGCAGTTTAAGGACAGGGACCAACAATGAGCAGTTCTTC. The chain recombines TRBV27 with TRBJ2-1; 8 bases align to TRBD1. Germline V gene data show CDR1 as MNHEY and CDR2 as SMNVEV (reference sequence). Losses at the gene ends were 2 bases for V and 5 bases for J; bases not matched to a gene: 5. This CDR3 comprises 15 residues.